One and the same sample provided the 16 T cell receptor beta chains below, sequenced in a study of neurological immune-mediated disorders. TCRdb reprocessed the 5' RACE reads via MiXCR and lists one record per CDR3 protein. Of fewer than 90,000 distinct CDR3 sequences detected, under 13% appear once; the ten largest clones hold around 1.8%. Sequencing was carried out using PBMCs. Source of these receptors: a man in his forties in good health.

This clonotype was observed many times. The V call is TRBV5-1, the J call TRBJ2-3; D is ambiguous. Trimming removed 0 bases from V and 2 bases from J, with 4 bases in between. The CDR3 covers 13 residues. Germline V gives CDR1 SGHRS, CDR2 YFSETQ. The CDR3 DNA reads as TGCGCCAGCAGCTTGGCCTTCACAGATACGCAGTATTTT. Its translation is CASSLAFTDTQYF.

This clonotype was picked up many times. The gene calls are TRBV5-1 and TRBJ2-7; D remains ambiguous. The germline V gene encodes CDR1 SGHRS and CDR2 YFSETQ. V lost 0 bases and J lost 0, with 7 bases in between. The CDR3 consists of 14 residues. The CDR3 protein is CASSLDPGSYEQYF. The CDR3 DNA sequence: TGCGCCAGCAGCTTGGATCCGGGCTCCTACGAGCAGTACTTC.

This clonotype was observed many times. The chain recombines TRBV12-3 or TRBV12-4 with TRBJ2-1; D not resolved. V lost 5 bases, J lost 6 bases, and 5 bases lay in between. The CDR3 spans 11 residues. This CDR3 reads CASSNGNEQFF. CDR3 nucleotide sequence: TGTGCCAGCAGTAACGGCAATGAGCAGTTCTTC.

This clonotype was picked up many times. The rearrangement links TRBV5-1 to TRBJ1-2; D gene uncertain. This CDR3 is 14 amino acids long. Germline V gene sequence: CDR1 SGHRS, CDR2 YFSETQ. Trimming removed 2 bases from V and 0 bases from J, with 8 bases in between. Here the CDR3 reads CASSLDKANYGYTF. The CDR3 nucleotides read TGCGCCAGCAGCTTAGACAAGGCTAACTATGGCTACACCTTC.

This clonotype occurred many times. The J gene is TRBJ2-1, the V gene TRBV5-1; no definite D call. V was shortened by 5 bases and J by 9 bases, with 9 bases between the two germline ends. The CDR3 loop spans 11 amino acids. The germline CDR1 and CDR2 sequences are SGHRS and YFSETQ. The CDR3 is CASRGMGEQFF. CDR3 in DNA: TGCGCCAGCAGAGGAATGGGTGAGCAGTTCTTC.

This clonotype was counted only a few times. This may be a read error: a much more frequent sequence differs by one nucleotide. The chain recombines TRBV2 with TRBJ2-7, with 8 bases that match TRBD2. The CDR3 runs 15 residues. V was pared by 6 bases and J by 2 bases, with 9 bases of the junction left unmatched. Germline loops: CDR1 SNHLY, CDR2 FYNNEI. CDR3 protein: CASSKRESSTYEQYF. Here the CDR3 DNA reads TGTGCCAGCAGCAAGCGGGAGTCCTCCACCTACGAGCAGTACTTC.

Many counts were recorded for this clonotype. The V call is TRBV7-3, the J call TRBJ2-5; D gene unclear. The CDR3 length is 13 residues. Trimming pared 3 bases from V and 5 bases from J, leaving 10 bases between. CDR1 and CDR2 (germline): SGHTA, FQGTGA. The CDR3, as DNA: TGTGCCAGCAGCTTTGGGCCCGGGGAGACCCAGTACTTC. Translation gives CASSFGPGETQYF. Looking up the rest from reference TRBV7-3 and TRBJ2-5 gives the full variable domain: GAGVSQTPSNKVTEKGKYVELRCDPISGHTALYWYRQSLGQGPEFLIYFQGTGAADDSGLPNDRFFAVRPEGSVSTLKIQRTERGDSAVYLCASSFGPGETQYFGPGTRLLVL.

This clonotype was observed many times. The chain recombines TRBV6-2 or TRBV6-3 with TRBJ2-2, with TRBD1 identical over 7 bases. The V segment lost 6 bases and the J segment 7 bases; nucleotides outside the gene matches: 5. This CDR3 is built from 13 residues. Germline V gives CDR1 MNHEY, CDR2 SVGEGT. The CDR3 reads CASSLTGSGELFF. DNA for the CDR3: TGTGCCAGCAGCTTGACAGGGAGCGGGGAGCTGTTTTTT.

This clonotype was picked up many times. J is TRBJ2-7 and V is TRBV27; 10 bases are a match to TRBD1. The V and J ends lost 8 bases and 5 bases, in that order; junction bases with no gene match: 12. Germline CDR1 and CDR2: MNHEY and SMNVEV (reference sequence). CDR3 length: 15 residues. CDR3 sequence reads: CASGLPRQGADEQYF. CDR3 in DNA: TGTGCCAGCGGCCTCCCTAGACAGGGGGCGGACGAGCAGTACTTC.

In this sample, this clonotype turned up many times. The genes are TRBV12-3 or TRBV12-4 and TRBJ1-2; D gene ambiguous. The CDR3 is made up of 13 amino acids. V lost 2 bases and J 6 bases, leaving 10 bases between the germline ends. This CDR3 reads CASSLSLGNGYTF. The CDR3 coding sequence is TGTGCCAGCAGTTTAAGTTTGGGGAATGGCTACACCTTC.

This clonotype has ten or more counts. This chain joins TRBV3-1 and TRBJ2-5, with a possible D match to TRBD1 (5 bases). CDR1 is LGHDT and CDR2 is YNNKEL in the germline V gene (reference sequence). V dropped 1 base and J dropped 0 bases, with 6 bases sitting between them. The CDR3 has 14 amino acids. The CDR3 sequence: CASSQAGNQETQYF. The CDR3 nucleotides are TGTGCCAGCAGCCAAGCAGGGAACCAAGAGACCCAGTACTTC.

Many counts were recorded for this clonotype. The chain employs TRBV7-2 and TRBJ2-5; 7 bases match TRBD1. The germline CDR1 and CDR2 sequences are SGHTA and FQGNSA. Trimming at V came to 5 bases and at J to 2 bases, leaving 11 bases not matched to a gene. This CDR3 region has 16 residues. DNA of the CDR3: TGTGCCAGCAGCCTAGGAGCTACAGGGGTGCAAGAGACCCAGTACTTC. Translated, it gives CASSLGATGVQETQYF.

Points on this clonotype: This clone may be a read error of a much larger clone one base away. The V call is TRBV5-6, the J call TRBJ2-2, with TRBD1 as a possible D gene (6 bases). V gave up 4 bases and J gave up 0 bases, with 13 bases separating them. Germline V gene lookup returns CDR1 SGHDT and CDR2 YYEEEE. There are 16 residues in the CDR3. The CDR3 sequence is CASSHPGTPNTGELFF. The CDR3 nucleotides read TGTGCCAGCAGCCACCCCGGGACACCGAACACCGGGGAGCTGTTTTTT.

This clonotype was seen at least ten times. This chain links TRBV27 with TRBJ2-3; the match to TRBD2 covers 13 bases. Per the germline V gene, CDR1 is MNHEY and CDR2 is SMNVEV (reference sequence). The length of the CDR3 is 17 residues. Trimming removed 8 bases from V and 0 bases from J; junction bases left unmatched: 8. The CDR3 DNA is TGTGCCAGCTTAGGACTAGCGGGAGCTTCCAGCACAGATACGCAGTATTTT. Translation gives CASLGLAGASSTDTQYF.

The sample holds many counts of this clonotype. This CDR3 reads CSAKPGTGGWETQYF. Written as DNA, the CDR3 is TGCAGTGCTAAGCCCGGGACAGGGGGCTGGGAGACCCAGTACTTC. The chain joins TRBV20-1 to TRBJ2-5; 12 positions match TRBD1. Per the germline V gene, CDR1 is DFQATT and CDR2 is SNEGSKA (reference sequence). This CDR3 contains 15 residues. V gave up 4 bases and J gave up 5 bases; unmatched junction bases: 8.

This clonotype was detected many times. The CDR3 here is CSVEDRTFGRVTNEQFF. The CDR3 DNA follows: TGCAGCGTTGAAGACCGAACGTTCGGGCGGGTAACCAATGAGCAGTTCTTC. The V gene is TRBV29-1, the J gene TRBJ2-1, with D possibly TRBD2 on 5 matching bases. This CDR3 contains 17 residues. Germline V gene data show CDR1 as SQVTM and CDR2 as ANQGSEA. With 0 bases removed from V and 6 bases from J, the gap between germline ends came to 21 bases.